This TCR beta chain was recorded in a study of T cells in Graves' hyperthyroidism and ophthalmopathy. Researchers amplified the TCR beta CDR3 regions from RNA transcripts. With the HTBI primer set, the TCR CDR3 went through a first round of RT-PCR. TCRdb reprocessed the multiplex PCR reads via MiXCR and lists one record per CDR3 protein. The sample includes about 640,000 distinct CDR3 sequences, less than 25% seen only once; the top ten take 34%. Study findings and constraints: The model predicted ophthalmopathy a median approximately six months before onset.

About this clonotype: Its antigen remains unknown.

Enrolled ophthalmopathy patients presented with a Clinical Activity Score of at least 3, a NOSPECS grade of at least 4, and disease duration under 3 months. Reasons for excluding patients were uncontrolled infection, other autoimmune disease, pregnancy or lactation. The clonotype was recovered from a man under 40 with Graves' ophthalmopathy. Sequenced: blood.

CDR3 sequence reads: CASSPGQGSDTQYF. The CDR3 bases are TGTGCCAGCAGTCCGGGACAGGGTTCAGATACGCAGTATTTT. V is TRBV27 and J is TRBJ2-3, with 9 bases aligning to TRBD1. Germline V lookup: CDR1 MNHEY, CDR2 SMNVEV (reference sequence). The ends lost 5 bases at V and 4 bases at J; junction bases unmatched: 4. The CDR3 covers 14 residues.